This is a list of T cell receptor beta chains from one sample in a study of cytomegalovirus exposure and HLA in healthy donors. Sequenced by immunoSEQ multiplex PCR; TCRdb stores in-frame clones only, minus some. Of approximately 170,000 clones detected, approximately 85% appear once; the ten largest clones hold about 2.5%. Sequenced input: PBMCs. The source is a man aged 25 to 40 in good health and CMV-seropositive. The CDR3 runs from the conserved cysteine through the conserved F or W. Each record gives: V gene, clone size, CDR3 length, J gene, D gene, CDR3 protein, CDR3 DNA. A D gene is named only where the DNA matches it firmly. Some rows have no size entry. The others give once, few or many, or a class for an expanded clone.

TRBV5-4	.	16	TRBJ2-5	TRBD2	CASSMGRESDQETQYF	TGTGCCAGCAGCATGGGGCGGGAGTCCGATCAAGAGACCCAGTACTTC
TRBV6-6	.	15	TRBJ1-2	.	CASSFNRGGAYGYTF	TGTGCCAGCAGTTTTAATAGGGGGGGAGCCTATGGCTACACCTTC
TRBV5-1	.	14	TRBJ1-4	TRBD1	CASSAGTGDEKLFF	TGCGCCAGCAGCGCCGGGACAGGGGATGAAAAACTGTTTTTT
TRBV4-3	.	15	TRBJ2-7	.	CASSQDRHSSYEQYF	TGCGCCAGCAGCCAAGATCGTCACAGCTCCTACGAGCAGTACTTC
TRBV4-3	.	18	TRBJ2-2	TRBD2	CASSQEGRLAGRAGELFF	TGCGCCAGCAGCCAAGAGGGTCGGTTAGCGGGAAGGGCCGGGGAGCTGTTTTTT
TRBV7-9	once	16	TRBJ2-5	TRBD2	CASSFTGGRSQETQYF	TGTGCCAGCAGCTTTACGGGCGGGAGGAGCCAAGAGACCCAGTACTTC
TRBV18	.	14	TRBJ2-7	TRBD1	CASSPRTGAGEQYF	TGTGCCAGCTCACCCAGGACAGGGGCTGGCGAGCAGTACTTC
TRBV4-1	.	18	TRBJ2-1	TRBD2	CASSQTSTQAGGDNEQFF	TGCGCCAGCAGCCAAACAAGCACTCAAGCGGGAGGGGACAATGAGCAGTTCTTC
TRBV9	.	11	TRBJ2-7	.	CASSVSYEQYF	TGTGCCAGCAGCGTATCTTACGAGCAGTACTTC
TRBV29-1	.	14	TRBJ2-1	TRBD2	CSVVPGGFYNEQFF	TGCAGCGTTGTCCCGGGAGGTTTCTACAATGAGCAGTTCTTC
TRBV7-2	.	13	TRBJ2-1	.	CASSSDFYNEQFF	TGTGCCAGCAGCTCTGACTTCTACAATGAGCAGTTCTTC
TRBV7-2	.	16	TRBJ2-5	TRBD1	CASSWGQGASQETQYF	TGTGCCAGCAGCTGGGGACAGGGGGCGTCCCAAGAGACCCAGTACTTC
TRBV7-9	.	17	TRBJ1-4	TRBD1	CASSLPLGQGSNEKLFF	TGTGCCAGCAGCTTACCCCTGGGACAGGGGTCTAATGAAAAACTGTTTTTT
TRBV14	.	12	TRBJ2-1	.	CASSQQPGVLLF	TGTGCCAGCAGTCAGCAGCCAGGGGTTTTGCTCTTC
TRBV4-3	.	13	TRBJ2-7	.	CASSQLTGYEQYF	TGCGCCAGCAGCCAACTGACGGGCTACGAGCAGTACTTC
TRBV2	.	16	TRBJ2-1	TRBD2	CASSEGGSGRGISTFF	TGTGCCAGCAGTGAAGGAGGTAGCGGGAGAGGGATTTCGACGTTCTTC
TRBV5-1	.	15	TRBJ2-7	TRBD2	CASRGSGTSRPDQYF	TGCGCCAGCAGGGGCTCTGGGACTAGCAGACCCGACCAGTACTTC
TRBV9	.	18	TRBJ2-5	TRBD1	CASSGGTGGRVGQETQYF	TGTGCCAGCAGCGGAGGGACAGGGGGGCGGGTTGGTCAAGAGACCCAGTACTTC
TRBV11-3	.	16	TRBJ2-3	.	CASSSPWADSTDTQYF	TGTGCCAGCAGCTCCCCTTGGGCGGACTCCACAGATACGCAGTATTTT
TRBV6-5	.	15	TRBJ1-1	.	CASSYYGERNTEAFF	TGTGCCAGCAGTTATTACGGGGAGCGGAACACTGAAGCTTTCTTT
TRBV7-3	.	16	TRBJ2-1	TRBD2	CASSLAGTRRGDEQFF	TGTGCCAGCAGCCTCGCCGGGACTAGAAGGGGAGATGAGCAGTTCTTC
TRBV5-1	.	15	TRBJ2-2	.	CASSPQGLNTGELFF	TGCGCCAGCTCTCCACAGGGTTTGAACACCGGGGAGCTGTTTTTT
TRBV9	.	15	TRBJ1-5	.	CASSVGPGSNQPQHF	TGTGCCAGCAGCGTAGGTCCAGGGAGCAATCAGCCCCAGCATTTT
TRBV6-5	once	13	TRBJ2-5	.	CASSPGLEETQYF	TGTGCCAGCAGTCCCGGACTGGAAGAGACCCAGTACTTC
TRBV5-4	.	16	TRBJ2-2	TRBD1	CASSSGTGVRTGELFF	TGTGCCAGCAGCTCCGGGACAGGGGTTCGAACCGGGGAGCTGTTTTTT
TRBV2	.	16	TRBJ2-1	.	CASSLGLLSSYNEQFF	TGTGCCAGCAGTTTGGGCCTTCTGAGCTCCTACAATGAGCAGTTCTTC
TRBV7-3	.	14	TRBJ2-3	.	CASSGGFATDTQYF	TGTGCCAGCAGTGGGGGCTTTGCCACAGATACGCAGTATTTT
TRBV6-4	.	14	TRBJ1-1	.	CASRATVSSTEAFF	TGTGCCAGCAGAGCGACAGTTTCGAGCACTGAAGCTTTCTTT